The clone carrying this TCR beta chain has a count of ten or more. Its target is unknown. This specimen comes from a study of read filtering for tumor transcriptome and immune sequencing. Study summary: R-ISS stage counts were 8 or 9 for I, about 15 for II, 6 or 7 for III. Whole-study results and caveats: About four fifths of IR-seq clonotypes had one read, totaling approximately 3.5% of reads; RNA-seq: around 77% and 45%.

V shed 5 bases and J shed 4 bases, with 12 bases lying between them. The CDR3 has 14 residues. Molecular barcoded adaptors covering alpha/delta and beta/gamma chains were used on roughly 400 ng RNA. TCRdb passed the reads through MiXCR, listing each CDR3 protein once. The data contain some 41,000 distinct CDR3 sequences, about an eighth of them seen just once; the ten biggest clones take up approximately 34%. The chain joins TRBV12-3 or TRBV12-4 to TRBJ1-5; TRBD1 might be the D (6 bases). The clonotype originates from a donor at least 40 years old with multiple myeloma. The sequencing sample was made of a population of CD138-negative cells sorted from bone marrow. The CDR3 coding sequence is TGTGCCAGCAGTCCGACAGGCGGAAATCAGCCCCAGCATTTT. Protein sequence: CASSPTGGNQPQHF.